Each of the 31 T cell receptor beta chains below was sequenced from the same sample in a study of early stage breast cancer tumors. Produced via immunoSEQ multiplex PCR; TCRdb's table is partial and in-frame only. The sample gives about 5,400 clones, 60% to 70% of which show up once; about 9.4% is in the top ten. Sequenced input: breast tumor tissue. Receptor source: a person between 60 and 69 years old with breast cancer.

The V call is TRBV15, the J call TRBJ2-7, with no clear D. Germline V gene sequence: CDR1 LNHNV, CDR2 YYDKDF (reference sequence). The CDR3 consists of 12 residues. Trimming left V 3 bases short and J 4 bases short, with 7 bases between. This chain's CDR3 is CATSRNGYEQYF. Here the CDR3 DNA reads TGTGCCACCAGCAGGAACGGGTACGAGCAGTACTTC.

This sequence joins TRBV12-2 and TRBJ2-1. TRBV12-2 is tagged as a pseudogene. The CDR3 contains 18 residues. CDR3 in amino acids: CASRLTGEGLTYYNEQFF. In DNA form, the CDR3 reads TGTGCAAGTCGCTTAACAGGAGAAGGACTGACTTACTACAATGAGCAGTTCTTC.

The chain links TRBV6-6 to TRBJ2-3; D is uncertain. This CDR3 has 12 amino acids. Germline loops: CDR1 MNHNY, CDR2 SVGAGI (reference sequence). V was shortened by 5 bases and J by 2 bases, with 5 bases between the two germline ends. The DNA of the CDR3 is TGTGCCAGCAGTACCCCCACAGATACGCAGTATTTT. Protein sequence: CASSTPTDTQYF.

This chain joins TRBV19 and TRBJ1-5; a possible D gene is TRBD1 (5 bases). V lost 10 bases, J lost 4 bases, and 20 bases lay in between. Germline V gene data show CDR1 as LNHDA and CDR2 as SQIVND (reference sequence). The CDR3 spans 15 residues. The CDR3 DNA reads TGTGCCACCAGGACCTTTGGCGAGGGGAATCAGCCCCAGCATTTT. This gives the protein CATRTFGEGNQPQHF.

The chain carries TRBV7-2 and TRBJ2-5; D possibly matches TRBD1 or TRBD2 (5 bases each). With 2 bases removed from V and 0 bases from J, the gap between germline ends came to 13 bases. This CDR3 has 16 amino acids. Germline assignment: CDR1 SGHTA and CDR2 FQGNSA. The DNA for the CDR3 is TGTGCCAGCAGCTTACGGGGTCGACAGCACCAAGAGACCCAGTACTTC. Its translation is CASSLRGRQHQETQYF. The variable domain in full, completed from reference TRBV7-2 and TRBJ2-5, reads GAGVSQSPSNKVTEKGKDVELRCDPISGHTALYWYRQSLGQGLEFLIYFQGNSAPDKSGLPSDRFSAERTGGSVSTLTIQRTQQEDSAVYLCASSLRGRQHQETQYFGPGTRLLVL.

This clone was counted between two and nine times. The chain has TRBV7-9 and TRBJ1-2, with TRBD1 matching 12 bases. The CDR3 has 15 amino acids. V lost 8 bases, J lost 4 bases, and 8 bases stayed unmatched. From germline, CDR1 is SEHNR and CDR2 FQNEAQ (reference sequence). This CDR3 reads CASLLMGQGAYGYTF. Written as DNA, the CDR3 is TGTGCCAGCCTACTTATGGGACAGGGGGCCTATGGCTACACCTTC.

By its share, this clone is large (0.1 to 1%). Other DNA sequences within the sample encode an identical CDR3. This chain joins TRBV4-2 and TRBJ1-5; D call uncertain. In germline, CDR1 is LGHNA, CDR2 YNFKEQ. The CDR3 is 15 residues long. The V and J ends lost 0 bases and 1 base respectively, with 7 bases between them. CDR3 nucleotide sequence: TGTGCCAGCAGCCAAGATTTAGCCAGCAATCAGCCCCAGCATTTT. Its translation is CASSQDLASNQPQHF.

This chain connects TRBV29-1 to TRBJ2-7; 7 nucleotides match TRBD2. Losses at the gene ends were 8 bases for V and 2 bases for J; bases not matched to a gene: 27. The CDR3 extends over 19 amino acids. Germline V CDR1 and CDR2: SQVTM, ANQGSEA. The DNA for the CDR3 is TGCAGCCCGAGACCTACTTGGCTAGCGGTAACCATTTTCACCTACGAGCAGTACTTC. Translating it yields CSPRPTWLAVTIFTYEQYF.

This sequence joins TRBV25-1 and TRBJ2-2; D uncertain. The V gene lost 6 bases and the J gene lost 4 bases, with 18 bases spanning the gap. The CDR3 contains 16 residues. Germline assignment: CDR1 MGHDK and CDR2 SYGVNS. CDR3 amino acids: CASSPVFAATTGELFF. The CDR3 nucleotides are TGTGCCAGCAGCCCTGTATTTGCGGCTACCACCGGGGAGCTGTTTTTT.

This clone appeared a single time. V and J are TRBV19 and TRBJ1-4, with 7 nucleotides matching TRBD1. This CDR3 contains 14 residues. Germline V gene lookup returns CDR1 LNHDA and CDR2 SQIVND (reference sequence). V lost 3 bases, J lost 4 bases, and 2 bases stayed unmatched. CDR3 loop: CASSIQGGNEKLFF. Here the CDR3 DNA reads TGTGCCAGTAGTATTCAGGGGGGTAATGAAAAACTGTTTTTT.

V is TRBV5-1 and J is TRBJ1-2; D is uncertain. Germline CDR1 reads SGHRS; CDR2 reads YFSETQ. The CDR3 is 12 residues long. Trimming removed 0 bases at V and 6 bases at J, with 6 bases between. The CDR3 DNA follows: TGCGCCAGCAGCTTGGATGAGGATGGCTACACCTTC. Its translation: CASSLDEDGYTF.

V usage is TRBV5-1 and J usage is TRBJ2-5, with TRBD2 matching 7 bases. The ends lost 2 bases at V and 1 base at J; junction bases unmatched: 5. The V gene's germline CDR1 is SGHRS and CDR2 YFSETQ. The CDR3 runs 15 residues. CDR3 sequence (DNA): TGCGCCAGCAGCTTTAGCGGGCCGATCCAAGAGACCCAGTACTTC. This translates into CASSFSGPIQETQYF. Filled out from reference TRBV5-1 and TRBJ2-5, the complete variable domain reads KAGVTQTPRYLIKTRGQQVTLSCSPISGHRSVSWYQQTPGQGLQFLFEYFSETQRNKGNFPGRFSGRQFSNSRSEMNVSTLELGDSALYLCASSFSGPIQETQYFGPGTRLLVL.

The gene calls are TRBV6-5 and TRBJ2-1, with unresolved D. Trimming shortened V by 2 bases and J by 7 bases, and 15 bases separated the two germline ends. Germline V CDR1 and CDR2: MNHEY, SVGAGI. This CDR3 region has 15 residues. CDR3 sequence reads: CASSYGLESLNEQFF. CDR3 sequence (DNA): TGTGCCAGCAGTTACGGGCTAGAGTCGTTGAATGAGCAGTTCTTC.

This clone ranks as medium-sized (0.01 to 0.1%). The chain combines TRBV18 with TRBJ1-2; D ambiguous. There are 14 residues in the CDR3. Between the trimmed V and J ends, which lost 2 bases and 5 bases, there was a span of 12 bases. Germline V CDR1 and CDR2: KGHSH, LQKENI. The CDR3 loop reads CASSPERVGYGYTF. DNA for the CDR3: TGTGCCAGCTCACCAGAGAGGGTGGGGTATGGCTACACCTTC.

The chain has TRBV2 and TRBJ1-1; TRBD1 matches at 10 bases. The germline V gene has CDR1 SNHLY and CDR2 FYNNEI. J gave up 4 bases and V 6 bases, and 5 bases lay outside the gene matches. This CDR3 comprises 14 residues. The CDR3 loop reads CASRPDRGLTEAFF. Here the CDR3 DNA reads TGTGCCAGCAGACCCGACAGGGGGCTCACTGAAGCTTTCTTT.

The V gene is TRBV29-1, the J gene TRBJ2-5; 8 bases fit TRBD1. The CDR3 runs to 12 residues. CDR1 and CDR2 (germline): SQVTM, ANQGSEA. Trimming at V came to 7 bases and at J to 5 bases, leaving 6 bases not matched to a gene. The CDR3: CSATGGKETQYF. The CDR3 DNA follows: TGCAGCGCCACAGGGGGGAAGGAGACCCAGTACTTC.

The chain has TRBV11-3 and TRBJ2-4, with D hard to call. The germline V and J ends were trimmed by 0 bases and 3 bases, with 9 bases remaining between them. The V gene's germline CDR1 is SGHNT and CDR2 YENEEA. CDR3 length: 15 residues. The CDR3 spells CASSLESRSKNIQYF. Here the CDR3 DNA reads TGTGCCAGCAGCTTAGAAAGCAGGAGCAAAAACATTCAGTACTTC.

This clone has more than one count but fewer than ten. V is TRBV9 and J is TRBJ1-6; unclear D gene. V shed 4 bases and J shed 8 bases, with 10 bases lying between them. Germline loops: CDR1 SGDLS, CDR2 YYNGEE. The CDR3 runs 13 residues. CDR3 nucleotides: TGTGCCAGCAGCAACAATAATTATTCACCCCTCCACTTT. Its protein is CASSNNNYSPLHF.

This clone was seen a handful of times. The chain employs TRBV27 and TRBJ2-4; no firm D call. Germline CDR1 and CDR2: MNHEY and SMNVEV (reference sequence). V lost 2 bases, J lost 13 bases, and 15 bases lay in between. This CDR3 spans 13 amino acids. The CDR3 region has the DNA TGTGCCAGCAGTTTAATCTCGAGGCAGGAGCAGTACTTC. This codes for CASSLISRQEQYF.

This clone was observed a few times. V is TRBV11-2 and J is TRBJ2-1; TRBD2 matches 14 bases. Trimming at V came to 5 bases and at J to 7 bases, leaving 4 bases not matched to a gene. The V gene's germline CDR1 is SGHAT and CDR2 FQNNGV. The CDR3 is 15 residues long. The chain's CDR3 is CASSTWTSGRNEQFF. The CDR3 DNA follows: TGTGCCAGCAGCACCTGGACTAGCGGGAGGAATGAGCAGTTCTTC.

The rearrangement links TRBV14 to TRBJ1-2; D is unresolved. Germline lookup yields CDR1 SGHDN and CDR2 FVKESK. Trimming pared 1 base from V and 0 bases from J, leaving 3 bases between. This CDR3 comprises 13 residues. CDR3 nucleotides: TGTGCCAGCAGCCAAGGGGCTAACTATGGCTACACCTTC. This gives the protein CASSQGANYGYTF.

By share of the sample, this clone is large. The chain recombines TRBV19 with TRBJ1-6; 7 positions agree with TRBD1. CDR3 length: 15 amino acids. J gave up 9 bases and V 5 bases, and 10 bases lay outside the gene matches. Germline CDR1 reads LNHDA; CDR2 reads SQIVND (reference sequence). The CDR3 sequence: CASSLDSGTASPLHF. CDR3 DNA sequence: TGTGCCAGTAGTCTGGATTCCGGGACAGCTTCACCCCTCCACTTT.

V is TRBV7-3 and J is TRBJ2-3; TRBD2 matches 8 bases. The CDR3 covers 16 residues. The V segment lost 3 bases and the J segment 5 bases; nucleotides outside the gene matches: 10. Germline V lookup: CDR1 SGHTA, CDR2 FQGTGA. The CDR3 sequence is CASSFGGAGGGDTQYF. The CDR3 region has the DNA TGTGCCAGCAGCTTCGGTGGGGCGGGAGGAGGAGATACGCAGTATTTT.

Only a few counts were recorded for this clone. This chain uses TRBV7-9 with TRBJ2-7; 12 nucleotides agree with TRBD1. The CDR3 totals 15 residues. Per the germline V gene, CDR1 is SEHNR and CDR2 is FQNEAQ (reference sequence). V lost 2 bases, J lost 6 bases, and 5 bases stayed unmatched. The CDR3, as DNA: TGTGCCAGCAGCTTACCGGGACAGGGGGCGGTCGAGCAGTACTTC. Protein: CASSLPGQGAVEQYF.

This clone was seen more than once but under ten times. This chain joins TRBV27 and TRBJ1-1; D is ambiguous. The CDR3 runs 13 residues. V lost 3 bases and J 0 bases, leaving 5 bases between the germline ends. Germline V gene lookup returns CDR1 MNHEY and CDR2 SMNVEV (reference sequence). Here the CDR3 DNA reads TGTGCCAGCAGTTTCTACCTGAACACTGAAGCTTTCTTT. This codes for CASSFYLNTEAFF.

The chain combines TRBV5-5 with TRBJ1-6; the D gene is possibly TRBD1 (5 bases). Germline CDR1 and CDR2: SGHKS and YYEKEE (reference sequence). The CDR3 loop spans 14 amino acids. Trimming cost V 0 bases and J 7 bases, with 8 bases left between them. The CDR3 reads CASSLEGQNSPLHF. The CDR3 nucleotides read TGTGCCAGCAGCTTGGAGGGGCAAAATTCACCCCTCCACTTT. The variable domain in full, completed from reference TRBV5-5 and TRBJ1-6, reads DAGVTQSPTHLIKTRGQQVTLRCSPISGHKSVSWYQQVLGQGPQFIFQYYEKEERGRGNFPDRFSARQFPNYSSELNVNALLLGDSALYLCASSLEGQNSPLHFGNGTRLTVT.

The table lists this clone with a few counts. The chain is built from TRBV13 and TRBJ1-5; the D is unclear. The CDR3 length is 16 residues. The germline CDR1 and CDR2 sequences are PRHDT and FYEKMQ (reference sequence). The ends were cut back, 4 bases at V and 1 base at J, with 14 bases in the middle. CDR3 sequence: CASSYGGVRSNQPQHF. The CDR3, as DNA: TGTGCCAGCAGCTACGGTGGAGTACGGAGCAATCAGCCCCAGCATTTT.

This sequence joins TRBV21-1 and TRBJ1-3. TRBV21-1 is annotated as a pseudogene. The CDR3 spans 16 residues. CDR3: CASTLRGGSSGNTIYF. The CDR3 DNA reads as TGTGCCAGCACCCTAAGGGGGGGTAGCTCTGGAAACACCATATATTTT.

This chain uses TRBV7-6 with TRBJ2-3; TRBD2 aligns across 9 bases. Germline-derived CDR1 and CDR2 are SGHVS and FNYEAQ. The CDR3 loop spans 15 amino acids. V lost 7 bases to trimming and J lost 0 bases; unmatched junction nucleotides: 5. CDR3 region: CASTSGAHSTDTQYF. The DNA of the CDR3 is TGTGCCAGCACTAGCGGGGCCCATAGCACAGATACGCAGTATTTT.

This clone was detected only once. The CDR3 DNA sequence: TGTGCCACCCCCTACGAGCAGTACTTC. Translating gives CATPYEQYF. The chain uses TRBV19 and TRBJ2-7; the D is unclear. The CDR3 is made up of 9 amino acids. The V and J ends lost 10 bases and 2 bases respectively, with 3 bases between them. Per the germline V gene, CDR1 is LNHDA and CDR2 is SQIVND (reference sequence).

The chain links TRBV6-5 to TRBJ1-5, with 7 bases matching TRBD1. The CDR3 spans 15 residues. Losses at the gene ends were 5 bases for V and 4 bases for J; bases not matched to a gene: 8. Per germline, CDR1 MNHEY and CDR2 SVGAGI. Here the CDR3 reads CASSRQGVGNQPQHF. The CDR3 DNA follows: TGTGCCAGCAGTAGGCAGGGGGTAGGGAATCAGCCCCAGCATTTT.